This is a list of T cell receptor beta chains from one sample in a study of tumor and adjacent non-tumor tissue in lung cancer. TCRdb called the multiplex PCR reads again in MiXCR, with one record for every CDR3 protein. The sample lists some 80,000 distinct CDR3 sequences, less than 85% seen once, with around 40% in the top ten. Sequences were obtained from distant non-tumor lung tissue. Source of these receptors: an older man with non-small cell lung cancer. CDR3s include the opening cysteine and the closing phenylalanine or tryptophan. Size is stated for part of the rows, as once, few or many counts, or as a class when the clone is expanded.

cdr3_aa	clone_size	v_call
CASKAGVNIEAFF	.	TRBV6-5
CASCYSPRTGSTEAFF	.	TRBV6-5
CARRSQGLSDKQYF	many	TRBV11-2
CASSPLKFAESTGELFF	many	TRBV28
CGSSLRSGRAAYEQYF	.	TRBV7-8
CASKLGDIYNERFF	.	TRBV28
CASSQVAWVYNSALHF	.	TRBV5-5
CACSFWGTDYEQYF	.	TRBV28
CANSPNYGVSGSQFF	.	TRBV11-1
CSGFTGNSIYF	once	TRBV29-1
CDSSSHRGGSISF	.	TRBV6-5
CSASQGIKNIQYF	few	TRBV20-1
CASSFLFKLGSLSFRSNQPQHF	.	TRBV11-3
CANSFANSRNTEAFF	.	TRBV11-2
CASRPFVRQRREAFF	.	TRBV6-2/TRBV6-3
CVSSSINRDHGYTF	.	TRBV7-9
CASSPWTGTQETRYF	once	TRBV6-5
CSARDQGDQPQHF	.	TRBV20-1
CPSSLGGLLGTQAFF	.	TRBV11-3
CASSPGDTGKLFF	.	TRBV6-2/TRBV6-3
CACSFRSAGEPYNEQFF	.	TRBV6-5
CAGSFNVYHAAETQYF	.	TRBV28
CASGLVGGRYEQYF	.	TRBV6-1
CASSYSCWSNQPQHF	.	TRBV6-2/TRBV6-3
CASAEGDNQYF	.	TRBV5-1
CASSTGTSGGETQYF	.	TRBV5-1
CANSRLGLDLAGVNVLTF	.	TRBV7-8
CSVGTSGAGELYF	.	TRBV29-1
CASSLEHGQTYGYIF	.	TRBV11-3
CASSPTSGAYNEQFF	many	TRBV10-1
CATMDRVSYNEQFF	.	TRBV10-3
CATSRDREGEQFF	.	TRBV15
CTSSQVGSGGYTF	.	TRBV4-1
CASSLLSMGLSGGETQHF	.	TRBV5-1
CSARREFGIDTQYF	few	TRBV29-1
CTSSRWASERTGLYEQYF	.	TRBV21-1
CASSIKDKHYF	.	TRBV12-3/TRBV12-4
CASSFTVAYSGRTTGYEQYF	many	TRBV28
CASSLRLSSGANVMTF	few	TRBV11-3
CTSSYPVSSGLDTETFF	.	TRBV6-6
CASSQDRYLDGNNF	once	TRBV4-1
CASSLMDSPIGQFF	.	TRBV11-3
CASSLQTGWDNSPLHF	many	TRBV28
CASNQVLQCIETQYF	.	TRBV4-1
CASSESSGGNEQFF	.	TRBV11-2
CASSSYSDTPNTDTQYF	once	TRBV11-2
CASSHPGQGFSSYERYF	few	TRBV4-1
CCGDRGLNNKQLF	once	TRBV29-1
CSARFGVGQPQHF	few	TRBV20-1
CSSSQPTGAEAFF	.	TRBV23-1
CSAEATKDNEQFF	.	TRBV29-1
CASSLLTGYDYTF	.	TRBV11-3
CSARELAGHNEQFF	many	TRBV20-1